These T cell receptor beta chains were read from a single sample in a study of blood T cell repertoires in COVID-19. Assay: immunoSEQ multiplex PCR; the TCRdb copy retains only in-frame clones and omits some. The table lists some 46,000 clones, over 80% of them singletons. The sequenced sample was peripheral blood. Receptor source: a man aged 55 to 70 with active COVID-19. CDR3s include the opening cysteine and the closing phenylalanine or tryptophan. D genes are given only for firm matches. Clone sizes are given selectively: once, few, many, or a class where the clone is expanded.

cdr3_aa	cdr3_nt	clone_size	v_call	j_call	d_call
CASNDLRGADDNEQFF	TGTGCCAGCAACGACCTCCGTGGGGCAGATGACAATGAGCAGTTCTTC	.	TRBV9	TRBJ2-1	.
CASKGGDTEAFF	TGTGCCAGCAAAGGCGGGGACACTGAAGCTTTCTTT	.	TRBV27	TRBJ1-1	.
CASSPALTSAYNEQFF	TGTGCCAGCAGTCCAGCATTGACTAGCGCCTACAATGAGCAGTTCTTC	.	TRBV2	TRBJ2-1	TRBD2
CASSRGGHLNNEQFF	TGTGCCAGCAGCCGGGGGGGGCACCTGAACAATGAGCAGTTCTTC	.	TRBV7-9	TRBJ2-1	TRBD2
CASSQPPTGYYGYTF	TGCGCCAGCAGCCAACCTCCGACTGGCTACTATGGCTACACCTTC	.	TRBV4-1	TRBJ1-2	.
CASSGGADTQYF	TGTGCCAGCAGTGGCGGCGCAGATACGCAGTATTTT	.	TRBV9	TRBJ2-3	.
CASSPLGTGKTEAFF	TGTGCCAGCAGCCCATTGGGGACAGGGAAGACTGAAGCTTTCTTT	.	TRBV5-6	TRBJ1-1	TRBD1
CASSLAGAFF	TGTGCCAGCAGCTTGGCCGGAGCTTTCTTT	.	TRBV5-8	TRBJ1-1	.
CASSRRLVAGTYNEQFF	TGTGCCAGCAGTCGCCGACTGGTAGCGGGGACCTACAATGAGCAGTTCTTC	.	TRBV6-6	TRBJ2-1	TRBD2
CAWSVRGGLQPQHF	TGTGCCTGGAGTGTACGGGGAGGGCTTCAGCCCCAGCATTTT	.	TRBV30	TRBJ1-5	.
CASSLDRVREQYF	TGTGCCAGCAGCTTGGACAGGGTGCGCGAGCAGTACTTC	.	TRBV6-5	TRBJ2-7	TRBD1
CASSPDYGYTF	TGTGCCAGCAGTCCCGACTATGGCTACACCTTC	.	TRBV12-3/TRBV12-4	TRBJ1-2	.
CASVSGRTDTQYF	TGTGCCAGCGTCAGCGGGAGAACAGATACGCAGTATTTT	.	TRBV2	TRBJ2-3	TRBD2
CASSVRVGNTEAFF	TGTGCCAGCAGTGTACGAGTCGGGAACACTGAAGCTTTCTTT	.	TRBV2	TRBJ1-1	.
CASSSSGSLETQYF	TGTGCCAGCAGCTCCTCTGGTAGCCTCGAGACCCAGTACTTC	.	TRBV7-3	TRBJ2-5	.
CASSAGGSFNQPQHF	TGTGCCAGCAGCGCAGGGGGCTCCTTTAATCAGCCCCAGCATTTT	.	TRBV9	TRBJ1-5	TRBD1
CASSLQGNSNYGYTF	TGTGCCAGCTCACTTCAGGGTAACAGCAACTATGGCTACACCTTC	.	TRBV18	TRBJ1-2	.
CASSPSGANQPQHF	TGTGCCAGCTCACCATCTGGGGCCAATCAGCCCCAGCATTTT	.	TRBV18	TRBJ1-5	.
CASTTGTTDTQYF	TGTGCCAGCACGACAGGGACCACAGATACGCAGTATTTT	.	TRBV12-3/TRBV12-4	TRBJ2-3	TRBD1
CASSQEPGAYEQYF	TGCGCCAGCAGCCAAGAACCAGGGGCCTACGAGCAGTACTTC	.	TRBV4-3	TRBJ2-7	.
CASSQETGFEAFF	TGCGCCAGCAGCCAAGAAACAGGGTTTGAAGCTTTCTTT	.	TRBV4-3	TRBJ1-1	.
CASSFGTGQGYEQYF	TGTGCCAGCTCCTTCGGGACAGGGCAGGGATACGAGCAGTACTTC	.	TRBV18	TRBJ2-7	TRBD1
CASSPGTSGGTSSYEQYF	TGCGCCAGCAGCCCAGGGACTAGCGGGGGGACAAGCTCCTACGAGCAGTACTTC	.	TRBV4-1	TRBJ2-7	TRBD2
CASSQRTSGNTGELFF	TGTGCCAGCAGCCAACGGACTAGCGGAAACACCGGGGAGCTGTTTTTT	.	TRBV3-1/TRBV3-2	TRBJ2-2	TRBD2
CASSDLSNEQYF	TGTGCCAGCAGTGATCTATCTAACGAGCAGTACTTC	once	TRBV27	TRBJ2-7	.
CASSLGTGSYEQYF	TGTGCCAGCAGCTTAGGGACAGGTTCCTACGAGCAGTACTTC	.	TRBV11-2	TRBJ2-7	TRBD1
CASSYTDRTNSPLHF	TGTGCCAGCAGCTACACTGACAGGACGAATTCACCCCTCCACTTT	.	TRBV6-5	TRBJ1-6	.
CASSVNRDSGANVLTF	TGTGCCAGCAGCGTAAACAGAGACTCTGGGGCCAACGTCCTGACTTTC	.	TRBV9	TRBJ2-6	.
CASSLSSGGANEQFF	TGTGCCAGCAGCTTATCAAGCGGGGGGGCCAATGAGCAGTTCTTC	.	TRBV7-3	TRBJ2-1	TRBD2
CASSLTGRSYEQYF	TGCGCCAGCAGCTTGACAGGGCGCTCCTACGAGCAGTACTTC	.	TRBV5-1	TRBJ2-7	.
CASSFTENQPQHF	TGTGCCAGCAGTTTTACCGAGAATCAGCCCCAGCATTTT	few	TRBV12-3/TRBV12-4	TRBJ1-5	.
CASERESVTGELFF	TGTGCCAGCGAGCGGGAGTCGGTCACCGGGGAGCTGTTTTTT	.	TRBV9	TRBJ2-2	TRBD2
CASSLGLAGGRSGGTQYF	TGTGCCAGCAGCTTGGGACTAGCGGGGGGGAGGAGTGGAGGTACGCAGTATTTT	.	TRBV7-2	TRBJ2-3	TRBD2
CASSYVPGLEQYF	TGTGCCAGCAGTTACGTCCCAGGGCTTGAGCAGTACTTC	.	TRBV6-5	TRBJ2-7	.
CASTETSGGLTYEQYF	TGTGCCAGTACCGAGACTAGCGGGGGCCTAACCTACGAGCAGTACTTC	.	TRBV19	TRBJ2-7	TRBD2
CASSLGLGGPDTQYF	TGTGCCAGCAGTTTAGGTCTGGGAGGACCAGATACGCAGTATTTT	once	TRBV27	TRBJ2-3	.
CATSLRGRTEKLFF	TGTGCCACCTCCCTGAGAGGGAGGACTGAAAAACTGTTTTTT	.	TRBV6-5	TRBJ1-4	.